The present entry profiles one TCR beta chain with its context. Its antigen is currently unknown. These data come from a study of STAT5B mutations in CD4+ large granular lymphocyte leukemia. The overall study: Among healthy donors, a particular HLA allele went with more CDR3 'QG' motifs.

Generated by immunoSEQ multiplex PCR, the TCRdb table keeps only in-frame clones and is missing some. In the table there are around 50,000 clones, 84% of which are singletons. The study, taken as a whole, reports: Over 20% of private leukemic clonotypes occurred rarely in other patients' non-leukemic repertoires.

The sample comprised CD4+ T cells from blood buffy coats. The receptor was derived from a human donor in good health.

CDR3 DNA sequence: TGTGCCTGGAGTGCAGGGCGGGAGGGCAATCAGCCCCAGCATTTT. Residues: CAWSAGREGNQPQHF. The gene calls are TRBV30 and TRBJ1-5; tentative D call: TRBD1 (5 bases). The V end was cut by 1 base, the J end by 2 bases, with 12 bases between. The CDR3 sequence is 15 residues long. CDR1 is GTSNPN, CDR2 SVGIG, per germline (reference sequence).